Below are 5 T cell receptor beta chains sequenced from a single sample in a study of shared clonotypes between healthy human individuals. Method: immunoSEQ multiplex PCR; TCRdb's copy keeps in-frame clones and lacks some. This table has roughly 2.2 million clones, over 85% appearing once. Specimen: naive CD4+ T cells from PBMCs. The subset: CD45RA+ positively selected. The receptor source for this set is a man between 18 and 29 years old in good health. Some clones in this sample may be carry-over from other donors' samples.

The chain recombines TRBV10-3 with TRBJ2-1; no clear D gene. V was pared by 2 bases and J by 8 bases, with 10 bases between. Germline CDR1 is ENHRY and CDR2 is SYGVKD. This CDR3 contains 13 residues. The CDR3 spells CAISERKDDEQFF. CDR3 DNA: TGTGCCATCAGTGAGCGAAAAGATGATGAGCAGTTCTTC.

The CDR3 nucleotides read TGTGCCAGCAGCTTCGGGCAGGGGAGTCAGCCCCAGCATTTT. Its translation is CASSFGQGSQPQHF. The rearrangement joins TRBV7-9 to TRBJ1-5, with D perhaps matching TRBD1 (6 bases). The V gene lost 3 bases and the J gene lost 6 bases, with 12 bases spanning the gap. CDR3 length: 14 residues. Germline V gives CDR1 SEHNR, CDR2 FQNEAQ (reference sequence).

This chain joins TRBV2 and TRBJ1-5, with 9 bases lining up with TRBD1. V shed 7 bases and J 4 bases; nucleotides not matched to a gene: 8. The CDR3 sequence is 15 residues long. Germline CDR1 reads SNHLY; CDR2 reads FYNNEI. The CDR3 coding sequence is TGTGCCAGCACAACGGGACAGGGTAGAAATCAGCCCCAGCATTTT. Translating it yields CASTTGQGRNQPQHF.

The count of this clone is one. CDR3 region: CASSLRSTGAPTYEQYF. The CDR3 DNA reads as TGCGCCAGCAGCTTGAGGTCGACAGGGGCCCCAACCTACGAGCAGTACTTC. The chain joins TRBV5-1 to TRBJ2-7, with 8 nucleotides matching TRBD1. The CDR3 is 17 residues long. CDR1 and CDR2 from the germline V gene are SGHRS and YFSETQ. V was clipped by 1 base and J by 2 bases; unmatched bases: 11.

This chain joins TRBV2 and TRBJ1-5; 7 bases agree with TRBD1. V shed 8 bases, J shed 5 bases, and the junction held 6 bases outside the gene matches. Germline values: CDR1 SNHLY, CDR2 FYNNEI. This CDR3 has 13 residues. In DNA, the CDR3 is TGTGCCAGCTCCCAGGGGGTAGATCAGCCCCAGCATTTT. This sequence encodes CASSQGVDQPQHF. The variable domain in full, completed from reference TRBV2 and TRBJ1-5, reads EPEVTQTPSHQVTQMGQEVILRCVPISNHLYFYWYRQILGQKVEFLVSFYNNEISEKSEIFDDQFSVERPDGSNFTLKIRSTKLEDSAMYFCASSQGVDQPQHFGDGTRLSIL.